The rows below give T cell receptor beta chains drawn from one sample of a study of blood T cells in healthy people across ages. TCRdb redid the calling of the 5' RACE reads with MiXCR, one entry per CDR3 protein. The sample lists around 1.5 million distinct CDR3 sequences; around 36% were seen once. The source material was blood. The receptor set was obtained from a woman in her twenties or thirties in good health. The CDR3 runs from the conserved cysteine through the conserved F or W. Each record gives: D gene, clone size, J gene, V gene, CDR3 protein, CDR3 DNA. A D gene is named only where the DNA matches it firmly. Clone size, where shown, is once, few, many, or a class for clones that have expanded.

TRBD2,NA,TRBJ2-7,TRBV7-2,CASSIIAGIAYEQYF,TGTGCCAGCAGCATTATAGCGGGGATTGCCTACGAGCAGTACTTC
TRBD1,many,TRBJ2-7,TRBV27,CASSPTTGNAYEQYF,TGTGCCAGCAGTCCCACGACAGGGAACGCCTACGAGCAGTACTTC
TRBD1,NA,TRBJ1-1,TRBV10-3,CAISNTGATEAFF,TGTGCCATCAGTAACACAGGGGCCACTGAAGCTTTCTTT
NA,NA,TRBJ2-2,TRBV12-3/TRBV12-4,CASSLLSGTVELFF,TGTGCCAGCAGTTTACTATCAGGGACCGTGGAGCTGTTTTTT
TRBD2,few,TRBJ2-2,TRBV4-1,CASSQVRGLASGELFF,TGCGCCAGCAGCCAAGTCAGGGGACTAGCGAGCGGGGAGCTGTTTTTT
TRBD1,many,TRBJ2-7,TRBV4-1,CASSQESRDRGRREQYF,TGCGCCAGCAGCCAAGAGTCCCGGGACAGGGGGCGCCGCGAGCAGTACTTC
NA,few,TRBJ2-1,TRBV28,CATTTSEGAAEQFF,TGTGCCACCACCACCTCAGAAGGGGCCGCTGAGCAGTTCTTC
TRBD1,NA,TRBJ2-5,TRBV28,CASSLSIRQGSSKTQYF,TGTGCCAGCAGTTTGTCCATTCGACAGGGCAGTAGCAAGACCCAGTACTTC
TRBD2,NA,TRBJ2-5,TRBV20-1,CSATYMTSGGAETQYF,TGCAGTGCTACGTACATGACTAGCGGGGGGGCAGAGACCCAGTACTTC
NA,NA,TRBJ2-1,TRBV30,CAWKLVWRVDEQFF,TGTGCCTGGAAATTGGTTTGGAGGGTCGATGAGCAGTTCTTC
TRBD2,NA,TRBJ2-3,TRBV29-1,CSASGGPNTDTQYF,TGCAGCGCCTCGGGGGGGCCCAACACAGATACGCAGTATTTT
NA,few,TRBJ2-6,TRBV7-9,CASSTSGTGANVLTF,TGTGCCAGCAGCACATCAGGCACTGGGGCCAACGTCCTGACTTTC
NA,few,TRBJ1-1,TRBV15,CATSRARGATEAFF,TGTGCCACCAGCAGAGCGCGGGGTGCCACTGAAGCTTTCTTT
NA,NA,TRBJ1-4,TRBV30,CAWSRDREKLFF,TGTGCCTGGAGTCGGGACCGAGAAAAACTGTTTTTT
TRBD1,few,TRBJ2-1,TRBV2,CASSGPKDRGPYNEQFF,TGTGCCAGCAGTGGCCCTAAGGACAGGGGGCCTTACAATGAGCAGTTCTTC
NA,NA,TRBJ1-1,TRBV7-3,CASSLDGGRAEAFF,TGTGCCAGCAGCCTAGACGGAGGAAGGGCTGAAGCTTTCTTT
TRBD1,NA,TRBJ1-5,TRBV9,CASSVGDRGGNQPQHF,TGTGCCAGCAGCGTCGGGGACAGGGGAGGCAATCAGCCCCAGCATTTT
NA,few,TRBJ2-5,TRBV18,CASSPKGGDGETQYF,TGTGCCAGCTCACCCAAGGGGGGTGACGGAGAGACCCAGTACTTC
NA,few,TRBJ2-5,TRBV20-1,CSASPPTSLEETQYF,TGCAGTGCTAGTCCCCCTACGTCGCTAGAAGAGACCCAGTACTTC
NA,NA,TRBJ1-5,TRBV6-1,CASSDSGINQPQHF,TGTGCCAGCAGTGATAGTGGAATCAATCAGCCCCAGCATTTT
NA,NA,TRBJ2-4,TRBV2,CASSESQGRSTIRLAKNIQYF,TGTGCCAGCAGTGAATCCCAGGGACGGAGCACGATAAGACTAGCCAAAAACATTCAGTACTTC
NA,NA,TRBJ2-5,TRBV5-1,CASSWRGITLVQETQYF,TGCGCCAGCAGCTGGAGGGGGATAACGTTGGTCCAAGAGACCCAGTACTTC
NA,NA,TRBJ2-3,TRBV3-1,CASSQLELSTDTQYF,TGTGCCAGCAGCCAATTAGAGTTAAGCACAGATACGCAGTATTTT
NA,NA,TRBJ2-7,TRBV7-9,CAWGRENAEQYF,TGTGCCTGGGGCAGGGAAAACGCCGAGCAGTACTTC
TRBD1,few,TRBJ1-5,TRBV20-1,CSARRKIWTGGNQPQHF,TGCAGTGCTAGACGGAAAATCTGGACAGGGGGTAATCAGCCCCAGCATTTT
TRBD2,NA,TRBJ2-5,TRBV4-1,CASSPRAGGNRETQYF,TGCGCCAGCAGCCCTCGGGCCGGGGGGAACCGAGAGACCCAGTACTTC
NA,NA,TRBJ2-1,TRBV6-1,CASSEGAYSPNEQFF,TGTGCCAGCAGTGAAGGTGCCTACTCGCCCAATGAGCAGTTCTTC
NA,once,TRBJ1-4,TRBV6-5,CASSDPGANEKRFF,TGTGCCAGCAGTGACCCAGGTGCCAATGAAAAACGGTTTTTT
NA,NA,TRBJ1-1,TRBV4-1,CASSQVNRAGAFF,TGCGCCAGCAGCCAAGTGAACAGGGCGGGAGCTTTCTTT
NA,NA,TRBJ2-3,TRBV6-1,CASSTPKPDTQYF,TGTGCCAGCAGCACCCCAAAACCCGATACGCAGTATTTT
NA,few,TRBJ1-6,TRBV27,CASSFKGAYNSPLHF,TGTGCCAGCAGTTTTAAAGGGGCCTATAATTCACCCCTCCACTTT
NA,once,TRBJ2-1,TRBV20-1,CSARDRGGAEQFF,TGCAGTGCTAGAGATCGAGGGGGGGCTGAGCAGTTCTTC
TRBD2,NA,TRBJ2-1,TRBV12-3/TRBV12-4,CASSSHTRAGGNNEQFF,TGTGCCAGCAGTTCCCACACTAGAGCGGGAGGAAACAATGAGCAGTTCTTC
NA,NA,TRBJ2-7,TRBV6-1,CASSERDSLSYF,TGTGCCAGCAGTGAGCGGGACAGCCTTTCGTACTTC
NA,NA,TRBJ2-3,TRBV12-3/TRBV12-4,CASSLLSGAGADAQYF,TGTGCCAGCAGTCTCCTCTCCGGAGCGGGCGCAGATGCGCAGTATTTT
NA,NA,TRBJ2-4,TRBV21-1,CASSKRDRINIQYF,TGTGCCAGCAGCAAAAGAGACAGAATAAACATTCAGTACTTC
NA,NA,TRBJ2-5,TRBV7-3,CASSLNGFGGPKETQYF,TGTGCCAGCAGCTTAAATGGGTTCGGGGGACCGAAAGAGACCCAGTACTTC
TRBD1,NA,TRBJ2-1,TRBV7-2,CASCRDLGTADGQFF,TGTGCCAGCTGCCGCGATCTTGGGACAGCCGACGGGCAGTTCTTC